Given below is one T cell receptor (beta chain) in context. As yet, its antigen is unknown. V lost 5 bases to trimming and J lost 0 bases, with 11 bases between them. Germline CDR1 reads SEHNR; CDR2 reads FQNEAQ (reference sequence). CDR3 length: 15 residues. This specimen belongs to a study of cytomegalovirus exposure and HLA in healthy donors. Study-wide points: CMV serostatus alone was available as immune exposure information. Most sequenced TCRs were rare (though some public TCRs occurred in many donors). A later analysis associated some 18,000 TCR beta sequences with HLA alleles at a 0.05 false discovery rate.

Amplification used 60 Vbeta primers and 13 Jbeta primers. The data were produced by immunoSEQ multiplex PCR, yet TCRdb's version contains in-frame clones alone and is incomplete. The table includes roughly 150,000 clones, roughly 76% detected once. Input material: PBMCs. V and J are TRBV7-9 and TRBJ1-3, with a possible D match to TRBD1 (6 bases). The TCR sequence derives from a male donor in good health and CMV-seronegative. CDR3 loop: CASSRTGSSGNTIYF. The CDR3 DNA is TGTGCCAGCAGCCGAACAGGGAGCTCTGGAAACACCATATATTTT.